A selection of T cell receptor beta chains follows, all from one sample in a study of T cells in Graves' hyperthyroidism and ophthalmopathy. Each CDR3 protein is one row after TCRdb ran MiXCR on the multiplex PCR reads. Of some 740,000 distinct CDR3 sequences in the sample, around 13% were seen once. Source material: blood. Receptor source: a woman between 18 and 29 years old with Graves' hyperthyroidism. CDR3s include the opening cysteine and the closing phenylalanine or tryptophan. Some rows mark clone size as missing; the rest say once, few, many or name a class of expanded clone.

TRBJ2-1 | many | TRBV27 | CASSTITYSYNEQFF
TRBJ1-2 | many | TRBV7-2 | CASSLVTTTLYGYTF
TRBJ2-3 | few | TRBV18 | CASSPLGTEADTQYF
TRBJ2-1 | many | TRBV2 | CASGRNSYNEQFF
TRBJ2-1 | NA | TRBV20-1 | CSGGGIVLGREQFF
TRBJ2-7 | many | TRBV30 | CAWEVASGSRPYEQYF
TRBJ2-7 | few | TRBV24-1 | CATSERTSGEQLNSYEQYF
TRBJ2-1 | NA | TRBV19 | CATRTGGYNEQFF
TRBJ2-7 | NA | TRBV20-1 | CSVRTSSPYEQYF
TRBJ2-5 | many | TRBV11-2 | CASSPGTGTSSETQYF
TRBJ1-6 | many | TRBV20-1 | CSAPTGDNSPLHF
TRBJ1-1 | NA | TRBV7-6 | CASSLGVEDQYAFF
TRBJ1-5 | many | TRBV6-1 | CASSQTAFEQPQHF
TRBJ1-2 | NA | TRBV7-9 | CASSGRLRTNWGYTF
TRBJ1-1 | many | TRBV28 | CASSPRQVSNTEAFF
TRBJ2-3 | NA | TRBV20-1 | CSASRDRVADTQYF
TRBJ1-1 | NA | TRBV7-9 | CASSLQGADPEAFF
TRBJ1-1 | many | TRBV18 | CASSPRTEFTEAFF
TRBJ2-4 | NA | TRBV4-3 | CASSQVETSGIGAKNIQYF
TRBJ1-5 | NA | TRBV9 | CASSVEGSSNQPQHF
TRBJ2-7 | many | TRBV3-1 | CASSYTGILGEQYF
TRBJ2-7 | many | TRBV5-1 | CASSPGLAGGTNEQYF
TRBJ2-1 | many | TRBV7-6 | CASSFLGRGAYNEQFF
TRBJ2-7 | few | TRBV6-1 | CASRPILAGGPKSYEQYF
TRBJ2-7 | few | TRBV24-1 | CATSDVLAGAVYEQYF
TRBJ2-7 | few | TRBV3-1 | CASSQPDRNYEQYF
TRBJ1-1 | many | TRBV11-2 | CASSSGPFYTEAFF
TRBJ1-1 | few | TRBV20-1 | CSARVGHPNTEAFF
TRBJ2-1 | many | TRBV3-1 | CASSPRLAGGLDEQFF
TRBJ1-2 | few | TRBV6-1 | CASSDTGGSLYGYTF
TRBJ1-5 | NA | TRBV19 | CASSINEGQPQHF
TRBJ1-1 | many | TRBV20-1 | CSARVYRSLDTEAFF
TRBJ1-6 | few | TRBV15 | CATSVDRGEYSPLHF
TRBJ1-6 | many | TRBV20-1 | CSARSQGGSPLHF
TRBJ2-3 | many | TRBV7-2 | CASSLVSGTSTDTQYF
TRBJ2-1 | NA | TRBV7-9 | CASSPPDGFYNEQFF
TRBJ2-3 | NA | TRBV14 | CASSQRPGSLRTDTQYF
TRBJ2-2 | NA | TRBV24-1 | CATSETGINTGELFF
TRBJ2-3 | few | TRBV7-2 | CASSKWVGEEDTQYF